The present T cell receptor beta chain was sequenced within a study of response to subunit inactivated influenza vaccine. V trimming: 3 bases; J trimming: 5 bases; junction bases outside the gene matches: 4. This CDR3 is 16 amino acids long. CDR1 SGHTA and CDR2 FQGNSA come from the germline V gene. TCRdb independently ran MiXCR on the RT-PCR reads; one entry per CDR3 protein. The sample shows 550,000 to 600,000 distinct CDR3 sequences, 12% of them seen only once. Of note for this clonotype: What it binds is not known.

Overall study results and limits: T cells newly recruited by each seasonal influenza vaccination are few, the authors suggested.

The chain links TRBV7-2 to TRBJ2-1; 13 nucleotides align to TRBD2. This TCR was recovered from a man over 45 who received an inactivated influenza vaccine. Source: PBMCs from blood, taken on the day of vaccination. The DNA of the CDR3 is TGTGCCAGCAGCTTGGGACTAGCGGGAAAAAACAATGAGCAGTTCTTC. Its translation: CASSLGLAGKNNEQFF.